This T cell receptor delta chain is from a study of gamma-delta T cells after stem cell transplantation. TCRdb reran clone calling via CATT on the RT-PCR reads. The sample contains some 1,300 delta-chain clones, approximately 2.7% of which appear only once. This clone is categorized as large. In the same sample, other DNA sequences code for this CDR3. The V segment lost 3 bases and the J segment 12 bases; nucleotides outside the gene matches: 11. Germline CDR1 is GEAIGNYY and CDR2 is EKD. The CDR3 spans 14 residues. Sequenced input: gamma-delta T cells. The J gene is TRDJ1, the V gene TRDV2; the match to TRDD3 covers 11 bases. The sequence came from a human donor. It is not recorded whose cells these are; they may come from a transplant donor. For the CDR3, the DNA is TGTGCCTGTGACCCTATGGGGGATACGCGGAAAATCATCTTT. This gives the protein CACDPMGDTRKIIF.